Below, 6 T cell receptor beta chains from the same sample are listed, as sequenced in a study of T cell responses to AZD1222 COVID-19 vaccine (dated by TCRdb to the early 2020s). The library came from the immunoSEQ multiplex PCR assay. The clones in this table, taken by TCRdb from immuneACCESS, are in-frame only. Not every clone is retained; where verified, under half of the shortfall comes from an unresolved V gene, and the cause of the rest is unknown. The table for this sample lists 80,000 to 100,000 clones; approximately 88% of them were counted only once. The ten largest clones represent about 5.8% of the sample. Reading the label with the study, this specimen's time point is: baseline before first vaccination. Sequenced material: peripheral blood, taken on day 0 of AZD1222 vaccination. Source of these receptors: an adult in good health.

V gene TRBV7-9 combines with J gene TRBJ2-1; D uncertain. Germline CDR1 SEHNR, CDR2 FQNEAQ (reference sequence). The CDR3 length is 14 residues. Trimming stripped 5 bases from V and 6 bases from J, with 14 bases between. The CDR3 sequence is CASSPEVQGNEQFF. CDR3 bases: TGTGCCAGCAGCCCCGAGGTTCAAGGCAATGAGCAGTTCTTC. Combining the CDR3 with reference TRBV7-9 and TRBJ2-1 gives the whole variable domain DTGVSQNPRHKITKRGQNVTFRCDPISEHNRLYWYRQTLGQGPEFLTYFQNEAQLEKSRLLSDRFSAERPKGSFSTLEIQRTEQGDSAMYLCASSPEVQGNEQFFGPGTRLTVL.

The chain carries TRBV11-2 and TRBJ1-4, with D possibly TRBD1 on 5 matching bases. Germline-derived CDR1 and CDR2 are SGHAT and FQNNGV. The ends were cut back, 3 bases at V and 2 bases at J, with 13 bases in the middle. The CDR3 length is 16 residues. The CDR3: CASSLTRGRTNEKLFF. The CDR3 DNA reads TGTGCCAGCAGCTTGACGAGGGGTAGGACTAATGAAAAACTGTTTTTT.

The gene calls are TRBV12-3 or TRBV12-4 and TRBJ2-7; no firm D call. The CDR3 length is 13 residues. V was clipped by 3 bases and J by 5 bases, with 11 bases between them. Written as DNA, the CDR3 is TGTGCCAGCAGTTTTCGGCAGGCCCACGAGCAGTACTTC. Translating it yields CASSFRQAHEQYF.

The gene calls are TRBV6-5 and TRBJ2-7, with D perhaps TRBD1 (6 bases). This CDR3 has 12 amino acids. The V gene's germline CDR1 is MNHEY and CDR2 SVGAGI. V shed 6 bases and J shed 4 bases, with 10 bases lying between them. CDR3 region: CASRPTGYEQYF. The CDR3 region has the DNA TGTGCCAGCAGACCCACAGGGTACGAGCAGTACTTC.

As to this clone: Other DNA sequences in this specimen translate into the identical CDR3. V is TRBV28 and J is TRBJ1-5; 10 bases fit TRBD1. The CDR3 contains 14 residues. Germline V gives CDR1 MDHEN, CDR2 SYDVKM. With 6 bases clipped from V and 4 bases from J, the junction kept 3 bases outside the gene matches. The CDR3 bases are TGTGCCAGCAGCTCGGGACAGGGGAATCAGCCCCAGCATTTT. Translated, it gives CASSSGQGNQPQHF.

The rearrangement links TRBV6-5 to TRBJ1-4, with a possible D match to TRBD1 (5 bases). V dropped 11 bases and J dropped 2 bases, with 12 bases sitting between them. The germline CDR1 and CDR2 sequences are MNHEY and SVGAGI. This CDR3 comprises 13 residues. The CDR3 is CASRVGTNEKLFF. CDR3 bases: TGTGCCTCCAGGGTCGGGACTAATGAAAAACTGTTTTTT.